Following are 20 T cell receptor beta chains from one sample sequenced in a study of cytomegalovirus exposure and HLA in healthy donors. PCR amplification relied on 60 Vbeta primers (plus 13 Jbeta primers). Measured with immunoSEQ multiplex PCR; TCRdb has only the in-frame clones, and not every one. The table has more than 95,000 clones, 70% to 85% seen once. The sample taken for sequencing was PBMCs. The origin of the receptors is a woman aged 45-65 years in good health and CMV-seropositive.

This sequence joins TRBV30 and TRBJ2-5; TRBD1 aligns across 10 bases. This CDR3 region has 15 residues. Unmatched junction bases numbered 6, after V lost 3 bases and J lost 2 bases. Germline values: CDR1 GTSNPN, CDR2 SVGIG (reference sequence). Here the CDR3 DNA reads TGTGCCTGGAGCTTAGGGACAGGGGCGCAAGAGACCCAGTACTTC. Translating gives CAWSLGTGAQETQYF. Using reference TRBV30 and TRBJ2-5 for the parts outside the CDR3, the full variable domain is SQTIHQWPATLVQPVGSPLSLECTVEGTSNPNLYWYRQAAGRGLQLLFYSVGIGQISSEVPQNLSASRPQDRQFILSSKKLLLSDSGFYLCAWSLGTGAQETQYFGPGTRLLVL.

The chain carries TRBV30 and TRBJ2-1; 8 bases match TRBD2. The CDR3 contains 18 residues. J lost 0 bases, V lost 4 bases, and 14 bases had no gene match. Germline assignment: CDR1 GTSNPN and CDR2 SVGIG (reference sequence). The CDR3 region is CAWTPGLGGSGSYNEQFF. The CDR3 coding sequence is TGTGCCTGGACCCCGGGACTAGGCGGTAGTGGCTCCTACAATGAGCAGTTCTTC.

The V and J genes are TRBV5-1 and TRBJ1-1, with D uncertain. Germline V gene lookup returns CDR1 SGHRS and CDR2 YFSETQ. The CDR3 has 13 residues. V was cut by 3 bases and J by 1 base, with 7 bases left in between. CDR3 residues: CASSSSQNTEAFF. The CDR3 DNA follows: TGCGCCAGCAGCTCATCACAGAACACTGAAGCTTTCTTT.

The chain recombines TRBV19 with TRBJ2-4; 9 bases fit TRBD1. The germline V gene encodes CDR1 LNHDA and CDR2 SQIVND (reference sequence). CDR3 length: 17 residues. Trimming cost V 6 bases and J 0 bases; bases outside gene matches: 9. CDR3 residues: CASSARQGELAKNIQYF. The CDR3 coding sequence is TGTGCCAGTAGCGCCAGACAGGGGGAGTTAGCCAAAAACATTCAGTACTTC.

This clone has a handful of counts. The chain has TRBV4-3 and TRBJ1-1, with a possible D match to TRBD1 (6 bases). Trimming left V 1 base short and J 0 bases short, with 9 bases between. The CDR3 extends over 15 amino acids. CDR1 is LGHNA and CDR2 is YSLEER in the germline V gene. CDR3 in DNA: TGCGCCAGCAGCCAAGGGACAGCCATGAACACTGAAGCTTTCTTT. This gives the protein CASSQGTAMNTEAFF.

V usage is TRBV6-5 and J usage is TRBJ2-7; D gene ambiguous. Germline CDR1 reads MNHEY; CDR2 reads SVGAGI. This CDR3 comprises 16 residues. Trimming stripped 0 bases from V and 0 bases from J, with 12 bases between. CDR3 DNA: TGTGCCAGCAGTTACTCAAGCTCGGTTAACTCCTACGAGCAGTACTTC. It specifies CASSYSSSVNSYEQYF.

V gene TRBV7-9 combines with J gene TRBJ2-7; D gene unclear. This CDR3 comprises 12 residues. Germline V lookup: CDR1 SEHNR, CDR2 FQNEAQ (reference sequence). V was pared by 4 bases and J by 0 bases, with 4 bases between. The DNA for the CDR3 is TGTGCCAGCAGCTCTAACTCCTACGAGCAGTACTTC. Its protein is CASSSNSYEQYF.

This clone showed up just once. The chain's CDR3 is CAWSVLYTGFGELRDSEQFF. As DNA, the CDR3 is TGTGCCTGGAGTGTACTCTACACAGGGTTCGGTGAATTAAGGGACAGTGAGCAGTTCTTC. The chain couples TRBV30 to TRBJ2-1; 7 nucleotides match TRBD1. J gave up 9 bases and V 0 bases, and 26 bases lay outside the gene matches. The V gene's germline CDR1 is GTSNPN and CDR2 SVGIG (reference sequence). The CDR3 spans 20 residues.

A few counts support this clone. J is TRBJ2-6 and V is TRBV5-6; a possible D gene is TRBD1 (6 bases). Germline V gene lookup returns CDR1 SGHDT and CDR2 YYEEEE. The CDR3 loop spans 19 amino acids. V dropped 0 bases and J dropped 0 bases, with 16 bases sitting between them. CDR3 loop: CASSLAAQGTFSGANVLTF. The CDR3, as DNA: TGTGCCAGCAGCTTGGCCGCACAGGGTACGTTCTCTGGGGCCAACGTCCTGACTTTC. The full variable domain, its missing parts supplied by reference TRBV5-6 and TRBJ2-6, is DAGVTQSPTHLIKTRGQQVTLRCSPKSGHDTVSWYQQALGQGPQFIFQYYEEEERQRGNFPDRFSGHQFPNYSSELNVNALLLGDSALYLCASSLAAQGTFSGANVLTFGAGSRLTVL.

In this sample, this clone turned up once. The chain links TRBV9 to TRBJ1-4; D unclear. V was cut by 4 bases and J by 7 bases, with 14 bases left in between. CDR3 length equals 14 residues. Germline loops: CDR1 SGDLS, CDR2 YYNGEE. CDR3: CASSFSAGSEKLFF. For the CDR3, the DNA is TGTGCCAGCAGCTTCAGCGCGGGTAGTGAAAAACTGTTTTTT.

The gene calls are TRBV5-4 and TRBJ1-4; TRBD1 aligns across 7 bases. Germline CDR1 SGHNT, CDR2 YYREEE (reference sequence). V shed 3 bases and J 7 bases; nucleotides not matched to a gene: 9. The CDR3 totals 15 residues. The CDR3 DNA reads TGTGCCAGCAGCTCGCCCACAGGGGAAGGTGAAAAACTGTTTTTT. Translation: CASSSPTGEGEKLFF. Using reference TRBV5-4 and TRBJ1-4 for the parts outside the CDR3, the full variable domain is ETGVTQSPTHLIKTRGQQVTLRCSSQSGHNTVSWYQQALGQGPQFIFQYYREEENGRGNFPPRFSGLQFPNYSSELNVNALELDDSALYLCASSSPTGEGEKLFFGSGTQLSVL.

The chain links TRBV4-3 to TRBJ1-2, with D hard to call. With 0 bases removed from V and 7 bases from J, the gap between germline ends came to 18 bases. Germline assignment: CDR1 LGHNA and CDR2 YSLEER. The CDR3 loop spans 16 amino acids. The CDR3 DNA is TGCGCCAGCAGCCAAGATGGTATAGGAGAAGCGGGTGGCTACACCTTC. Amino acid sequence: CASSQDGIGEAGGYTF.

The chain joins TRBV7-6 to TRBJ1-3; D is unclear. This CDR3 is 15 amino acids long. Looked up from germline, CDR1 is SGHVS and CDR2 is FNYEAQ. V lost 2 bases and J lost 0, with 8 bases in between. CDR3 amino acids: CASSLPGLSGNTIYF. The CDR3 DNA sequence: TGTGCCAGCAGCTTACCAGGCCTCTCTGGAAACACCATATATTTT.

The rearrangement links TRBV13 to TRBJ2-7, with D possibly TRBD1 on 6 matching bases. CDR3 length equals 14 residues. CDR1 PRHDT and CDR2 FYEKMQ come from the germline V gene (reference sequence). V was pared by 2 bases and J by 3 bases, with 11 bases between. The DNA of the CDR3 is TGTGCCAGCAGCTTACGTGGACAGATCTACGAGCAGTACTTC. As protein: CASSLRGQIYEQYF.

This clone was seen ten or more times. The chain recombines TRBV19 with TRBJ1-5; perhaps TRBD1 as D (6 bases). This CDR3 has 15 amino acids. CDR1 is LNHDA, CDR2 SQIVND, per germline (reference sequence). The ends were cut back, 6 bases at V and 0 bases at J, with 12 bases in the middle. The CDR3 region has the DNA TGTGCCAGTAGAGCGGACAGATATAGCAATCAGCCCCAGCATTTT. It codes for CASRADRYSNQPQHF.

The chain joins TRBV5-6 to TRBJ1-1, with D possibly being TRBD1 (5 bases). V lost 4 bases and J lost 0, with 13 bases in between. This CDR3 comprises 15 residues. Per the germline V gene, CDR1 is SGHDT and CDR2 is YYEEEE. The CDR3 coding sequence is TGTGCCAGCAGCCCTTCGGGGGGACTGAACACTGAAGCTTTCTTT. Translating gives CASSPSGGLNTEAFF.

V and J are TRBV18 and TRBJ2-7; TRBD1 aligns across 10 bases. Germline CDR1 and CDR2: KGHSH and LQKENI. The CDR3 loop spans 14 amino acids. Trimming at V came to 5 bases and at J to 3 bases, leaving 4 bases not matched to a gene. This chain's CDR3 is CASSGTGALYEQYF. CDR3 nucleotides: TGTGCCAGCTCAGGGACAGGGGCCCTCTACGAGCAGTACTTC.

The chain uses TRBV7-9 and TRBJ1-1, with D possibly TRBD1 on 6 matching bases. Trimming took 1 base from V and 10 from J, leaving 16 bases between them. The CDR3 totals 14 residues. Germline-derived CDR1 and CDR2 are SEHNR and FQNEAQ (reference sequence). The CDR3 DNA follows: TGTGCCAGCAGCTTAGTCCTTCAGGGGCAGGGAGCTTTCTTT. The encoded protein is CASSLVLQGQGAFF.

The J gene is TRBJ1-4, the V gene TRBV6-5; 8 nucleotides agree with TRBD1. Trimming took 6 bases from V and 8 from J; bases not matched to a gene: 11. The germline gives CDR1 MNHEY, CDR2 SVGAGI. The CDR3 is 15 amino acids. DNA of the CDR3: TGTGCCAGCAGATCACGCACAGGGGGGGAAGAAAAACTGTTTTTT. This sequence encodes CASRSRTGGEEKLFF.

This sequence joins TRBV30 and TRBJ2-5, with a tentative D call TRBD1 (6 bases). Trimming took off 2 bases at V and 3 bases at J, with 10 bases between the two ends. The CDR3 sequence is 13 residues long. Germline CDR1 and CDR2: GTSNPN and SVGIG (reference sequence). The chain's CDR3 is CAWSRKGEETQYF. The CDR3 DNA is TGTGCCTGGAGTAGAAAGGGGGAAGAGACCCAGTACTTC.